Sequencing of this T cell receptor (beta chain) was carried out in a study of shared clonotypes between healthy human individuals. Assay: immunoSEQ multiplex PCR; the TCRdb copy retains only in-frame clones and omits some. Of approximately 590,000 clones listed, nearly 97% are singletons. V shed 3 bases, J shed 5 bases, and the junction held 5 bases outside the gene matches. This CDR3 comprises 14 residues. Per the germline V gene, CDR1 is MNHNY and CDR2 is SVGAGI (reference sequence). Positively selected for CCR7, the CD45RO-negative cells used as naive CD8 cells excluded terminally differentiated effector memory CD45RA+ cells.

The rearrangement uses TRBV6-6 and TRBJ1-1, with 8 bases aligning to TRBD1. The specimen was naive CD8+ T cells sorted from blood. The sequence was obtained from a woman between 25 and 40 years old in good health. The DNA of the CDR3 is TGTGCCAGCAGTTATTTACAGGGGGGAACTGAAGCTTTCTTT. It encodes CASSYLQGGTEAFF.